This T cell receptor beta chain was sequenced during a study of graft-versus-host responses after intestinal transplantation. The table came from immunoSEQ multiplex PCR; TCRdb's copy has only in-frame clones and leaves some out. The repertoire has about 96,000 clones, 92% of them found once; the top ten carry over 0.15%. As regards this clone: No antigen is known for it.

The sample was unstimulated CD4+ T cells sorted from spleen or lymph node cells, taken before intestinal transplant. The TCR sequence derives from a human donor who received an intestinal transplant.

CDR3 amino acids: CASSVGGLSNTGELFF. The DNA of the CDR3 is TGTGCCAGCAGCGTAGGCGGTTTGAGCAACACCGGGGAGCTGTTTTTT. V and J are TRBV9 and TRBJ2-2; no definite D call. This CDR3 spans 16 amino acids. Germline values: CDR1 SGDLS, CDR2 YYNGEE. Trimming stripped 0 bases from V and 2 bases from J, with 11 bases between.